These T cell receptor beta chains were read from a single sample in a study of blood T cell repertoires in COVID-19. Repertoires were generated with immunoSEQ multiplex PCR, while TCRdb's copy carries only in-frame clones and drops some. Here the sample spans some 150,000 clones, 86% being singletons. Sequenced input: peripheral blood. All receptors come from a woman older than 75 in a cohort sampled during active or convalescent COVID-19. CDR3s include the opening cysteine and the closing phenylalanine or tryptophan. Each record gives: D gene, J gene, clone size, V gene, CDR3 DNA, CDR3 protein. The D gene is left open where the match is weak. Size values are once, few and many counts, or a class for expanded clones, and some rows have none.

TRBD2 | TRBJ2-1 | . | TRBV5-1 | TGCGCCAGCAGCGCCCCTGGACTAGCGGACAATGAGCAGTTCTTC | CASSAPGLADNEQFF
TRBD2 | TRBJ2-1 | . | TRBV7-9 | TGTGCCAGCAGCTTAGTTGGGCTAGCGGGAGAGCAGTTCTTC | CASSLVGLAGEQFF
TRBD2 | TRBJ2-2 | . | TRBV7-2 | TGTGCCAGCAGCAGGACTAGCGGGGGGTGGGACACCGGGGAGCTGTTTTTT | CASSRTSGGWDTGELFF
TRBD1 | TRBJ2-1 | . | TRBV28 | TGTGCCAGCAGGGGTACAGGGGGCATAGCCTACAATGAGCAGTTCTTC | CASRGTGGIAYNEQFF
TRBD1 | TRBJ2-3 | . | TRBV6-5 | TGTGCCAGCACCAGACAGGGGAGGGATACGCAGTATTTT | CASTRQGRDTQYF
TRBD2 | TRBJ2-3 | . | TRBV3-1/TRBV3-2 | TGTGCCAGCAGCCACCGGTCGGCGGGGGGCACAGATACGCAGTATTTT | CASSHRSAGGTDTQYF
. | TRBJ2-3 | . | TRBV6-5 | TGTGCCAGCAGTCAACAGGGAGTCGGAGATACGCAGTATTTT | CASSQQGVGDTQYF
TRBD2 | TRBJ2-3 | . | TRBV4-2 | TGTGCCAGCAGCCCGGGGGGGAGCACAGATACGCAGTATTTT | CASSPGGSTDTQYF
. | TRBJ1-5 | . | TRBV6-5 | TGTGCCAGCAGTCCCCGGGGAGGGTATCAGCCCCAGCATTTT | CASSPRGGYQPQHF
. | TRBJ2-1 | . | TRBV11-3 | TGTGCCAGCAGCCGAACAGGAAATCGTGTCGATGAGCAGTTCTTC | CASSRTGNRVDEQFF
TRBD1 | TRBJ1-5 | . | TRBV13 | TGTGCCAGCAGCGCTATGGTGACAGGGGGTAGGGAGCCCCAGCATTTT | CASSAMVTGGREPQHF
. | TRBJ1-1 | . | TRBV19 | TGTGCCAGTAGCACAATATCCCGACAGCTTACGGAAGCTTTCTTT | CASSTISRQLTEAFF
. | TRBJ2-3 | . | TRBV5-1 | TGCGCCAGCAGCTCGGCGGGAGGCGACAGGGGGACCTCTAGCACAGATACGCAGTATTTT | CASSSAGGDRGTSSTDTQYF
. | TRBJ2-1 | . | TRBV11-2 | TGTGCCAGCAGCTTTGAAGTACTCAATGAGCAGTTCTTC | CASSFEVLNEQFF
TRBD2 | TRBJ2-1 | . | TRBV4-1 | TGCGCCAGCAGCCTGTCTAGCGGGGGGACCTACAATGAGCAGTTCTTC | CASSLSSGGTYNEQFF
. | TRBJ2-1 | . | TRBV10-1 | TGCGCCAGCAGTTCTGACTCTACTGTGCAGTTCTTC | CASSSDSTVQFF
TRBD1 | TRBJ1-4 | . | TRBV4-1 | TGCGCCAGCAGCCTCCGGGACAGGGATAGAGGGCTGTTTTTT | CASSLRDRDRGLFF
. | TRBJ1-1 | . | TRBV25-1 | TGTGCCAGCAGAAGTTCGGGGTTAGGCACTGAAGCTTTCTTT | CASRSSGLGTEAFF
. | TRBJ1-4 | . | TRBV29-1 | TGCAGCGCCCAGGACAGAAGGGATGAAAAACTGTTTTTT | CSAQDRRDEKLFF
. | TRBJ1-5 | . | TRBV5-4 | TGTGCCAGCAGCTTGGCGGGTGGTCAGCCCCAGCATTTT | CASSLAGGQPQHF
. | TRBJ2-1 | . | TRBV6-5 | TGTGCCAGCGCCTCGGGGAGAGGTATCTACAATGAGCAGTTCTTC | CASASGRGIYNEQFF
. | TRBJ2-7 | . | TRBV11-2 | TGTGCCAGCAGCTTAGAATGGGGTTATAGCGACGAGCAGTACTTC | CASSLEWGYSDEQYF
. | TRBJ2-4 | . | TRBV30 | TGTGCCTGGAGTCTTAAGGGAGCGGGTGGCATTCAGTACTTC | CAWSLKGAGGIQYF
TRBD1 | TRBJ1-4 | . | TRBV7-9 | TGTGCCAGCAGCTCGACAGGGAAGGCGACTAATGAAAAACTGTTTTTT | CASSSTGKATNEKLFF
TRBD1 | TRBJ2-5 | once | TRBV11-3 | TGTGCCAGCAGTTCTTGGACAGGGCGGAAAGAGACCCAGTACTTC | CASSSWTGRKETQYF
TRBD1 | TRBJ1-3 | . | TRBV6-1 | TGTGCCAGCAGTGGGCGGACAGGACTGCTCTCTGGAAACACCATATATTTT | CASSGRTGLLSGNTIYF
TRBD1 | TRBJ1-2 | . | TRBV10-3 | TGTGCCATCAGAGAGACAGGGGGATCCGTCGATGGCTACACCTTC | CAIRETGGSVDGYTF
TRBD2 | TRBJ2-7 | . | TRBV4-3 | TGCGCCAGCAGCGCAGGGGCTACTAGCGGGGCCTACGAGCAGTACTTC | CASSAGATSGAYEQYF
TRBD2 | TRBJ2-1 | . | TRBV7-9 | TGTGCCAGCAGCCCGGGACTAGCGGTCCTCTCTGAGCAGTTCTTC | CASSPGLAVLSEQFF
. | TRBJ2-3 | . | TRBV9 | TGTGCCAGCACCCGTAGGGGGTCCCACACAGATACGCAGTATTTT | CASTRRGSHTDTQYF
TRBD2 | TRBJ2-3 | . | TRBV5-4 | TGTGCCAGCAGCTTGCCTAGCGGGGGAGATACGCAGTATTTT | CASSLPSGGDTQYF
. | TRBJ1-4 | . | TRBV15 | TGTGCCACCAGCAGAGATTCCGGGGAAAAACTGTTTTTT | CATSRDSGEKLFF
TRBD2 | TRBJ2-3 | . | TRBV18 | TGTGCCAGCTCCCCGGCGGGGGGAAAGACAGATACGCAGTATTTT | CASSPAGGKTDTQYF
. | TRBJ2-2 | . | TRBV7-9 | TGTGCCAGCAGCCGATGGGACTTGAGCACCGGGGAGCTGTTTTTT | CASSRWDLSTGELFF
TRBD2 | TRBJ2-3 | once | TRBV18 | TGTGCCAGCTCTCCCAACGGCGGGGGGAACACAGATACGCAGTATTTT | CASSPNGGGNTDTQYF
TRBD1 | TRBJ1-5 | . | TRBV11-2 | TGTGCCAGCAGCTCCGTCAGGGGGTCTCAGCCCCAGCATTTT | CASSSVRGSQPQHF
. | TRBJ1-2 | . | TRBV5-1 | TGCGCCAGCAGCTTGATTGAGCAGGGCAGTAACTATGGCTACACCTTC | CASSLIEQGSNYGYTF